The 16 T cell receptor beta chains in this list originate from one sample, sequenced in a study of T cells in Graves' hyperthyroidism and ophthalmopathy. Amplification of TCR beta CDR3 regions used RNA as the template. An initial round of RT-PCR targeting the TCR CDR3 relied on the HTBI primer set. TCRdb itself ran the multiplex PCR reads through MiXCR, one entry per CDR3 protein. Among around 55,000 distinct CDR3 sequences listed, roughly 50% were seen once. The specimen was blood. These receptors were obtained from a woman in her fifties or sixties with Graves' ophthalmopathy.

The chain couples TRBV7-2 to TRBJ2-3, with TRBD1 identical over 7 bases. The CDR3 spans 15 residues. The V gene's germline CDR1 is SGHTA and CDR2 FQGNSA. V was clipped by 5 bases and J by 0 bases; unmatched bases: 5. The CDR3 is CASSIGTASTDTQYF. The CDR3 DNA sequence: TGTGCCAGCAGCATCGGGACAGCTAGCACAGATACGCAGTATTTT.

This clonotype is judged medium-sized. CDR3 in amino acids: CASSDAGTNSPLHF. The CDR3 DNA is TGTGCCAGCAGTGATGCAGGGACTAATTCACCCCTCCACTTT. The rearrangement links TRBV2 to TRBJ1-6; weak D call: TRBD1 (5 bases). The CDR3 contains 14 residues. The germline gives CDR1 SNHLY, CDR2 FYNNEI. V shed 3 bases and J shed 6 bases, with 9 bases lying between them.

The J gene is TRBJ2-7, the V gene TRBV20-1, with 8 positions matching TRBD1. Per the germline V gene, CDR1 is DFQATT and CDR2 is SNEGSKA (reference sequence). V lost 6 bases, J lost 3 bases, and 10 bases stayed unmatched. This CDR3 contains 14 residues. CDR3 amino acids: CSAFPGQGYYEQYF. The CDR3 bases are TGCAGTGCCTTTCCCGGACAGGGATACTACGAGCAGTACTTC.

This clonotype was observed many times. CDR3 DNA sequence: TGTGCCAGCAGGATCGCCCAGGGTCGTTTCTACAATGAGCAGTTCTTC. It yields the protein CASRIAQGRFYNEQFF. The V and J genes are TRBV6-1 and TRBJ2-1, with a possible D match to TRBD1 (5 bases). Trimming removed 6 bases at V and 3 bases at J, with 18 bases between. There are 16 residues in the CDR3. Germline V gives CDR1 MNHNS, CDR2 SASEGT.

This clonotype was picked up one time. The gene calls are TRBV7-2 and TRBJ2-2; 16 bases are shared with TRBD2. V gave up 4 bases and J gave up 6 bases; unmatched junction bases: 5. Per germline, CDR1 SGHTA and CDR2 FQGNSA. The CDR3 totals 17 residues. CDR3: CASSSPGLAGGPGELFF. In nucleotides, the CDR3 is TGTGCCAGCAGCTCCCCGGGACTAGCGGGGGGGCCCGGGGAGCTGTTTTTT.

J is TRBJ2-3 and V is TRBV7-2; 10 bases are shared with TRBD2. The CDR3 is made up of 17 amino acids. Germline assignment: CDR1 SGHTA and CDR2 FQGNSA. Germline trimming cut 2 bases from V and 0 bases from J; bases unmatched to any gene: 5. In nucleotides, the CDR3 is TGTGCCAGCAGCTTACTAGCGGGAGAGGGAAGCACAGATACGCAGTATTTT. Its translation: CASSLLAGEGSTDTQYF. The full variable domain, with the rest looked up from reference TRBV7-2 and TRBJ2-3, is GAGVSQSPSNKVTEKGKDVELRCDPISGHTALYWYRQSLGQGLEFLIYFQGNSAPDKSGLPSDRFSAERTGGSVSTLTIQRTQQEDSAVYLCASSLLAGEGSTDTQYFGPGTRLTVL.

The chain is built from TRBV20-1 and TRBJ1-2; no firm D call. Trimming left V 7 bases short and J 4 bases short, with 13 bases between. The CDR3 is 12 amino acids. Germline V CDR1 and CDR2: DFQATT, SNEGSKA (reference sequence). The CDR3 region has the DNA TGCAGTGTAGGGCAGGCGGTCTATGGCTACACCTTC. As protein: CSVGQAVYGYTF.

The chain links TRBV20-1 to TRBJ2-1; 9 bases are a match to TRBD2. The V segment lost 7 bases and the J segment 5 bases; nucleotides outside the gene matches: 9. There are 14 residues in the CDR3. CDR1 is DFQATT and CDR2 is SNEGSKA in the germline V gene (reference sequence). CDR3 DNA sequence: TGCAGTGTCCGAGTCGGGACTAGCCACAATGAGCAGTTCTTC. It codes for CSVRVGTSHNEQFF.

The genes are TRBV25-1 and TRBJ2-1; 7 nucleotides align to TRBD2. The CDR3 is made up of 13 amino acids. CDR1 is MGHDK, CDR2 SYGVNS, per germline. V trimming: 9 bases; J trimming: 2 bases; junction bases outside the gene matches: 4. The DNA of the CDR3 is TGTGCCAGTCGTGGGAGGGCCTACAATGAGCAGTTCTTC. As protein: CASRGRAYNEQFF.

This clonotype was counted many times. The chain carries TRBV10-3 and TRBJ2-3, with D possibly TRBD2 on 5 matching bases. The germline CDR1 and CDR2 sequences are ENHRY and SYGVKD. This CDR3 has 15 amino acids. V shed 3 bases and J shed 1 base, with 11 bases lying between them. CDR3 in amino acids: CAISDPSRGTDTQYF. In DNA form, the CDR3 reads TGTGCCATCAGTGATCCTAGCAGAGGCACAGATACGCAGTATTTT.

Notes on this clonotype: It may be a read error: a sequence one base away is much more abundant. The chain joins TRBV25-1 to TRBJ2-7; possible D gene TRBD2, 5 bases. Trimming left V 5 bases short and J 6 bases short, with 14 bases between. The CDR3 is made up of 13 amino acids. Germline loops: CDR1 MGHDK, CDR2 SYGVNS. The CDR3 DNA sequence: TGTGCCAGCAGTTTATCGGGGAGCCGCGAGCAGTACTTC. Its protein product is CASSLSGSREQYF.

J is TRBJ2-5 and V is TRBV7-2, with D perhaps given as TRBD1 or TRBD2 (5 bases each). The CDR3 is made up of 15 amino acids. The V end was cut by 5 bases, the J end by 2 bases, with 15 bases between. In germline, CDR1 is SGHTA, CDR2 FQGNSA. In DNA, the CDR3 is TGTGCCAGCAGCGCAAGGGGACGGGTACAAGAGACCCAGTACTTC. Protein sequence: CASSARGRVQETQYF.

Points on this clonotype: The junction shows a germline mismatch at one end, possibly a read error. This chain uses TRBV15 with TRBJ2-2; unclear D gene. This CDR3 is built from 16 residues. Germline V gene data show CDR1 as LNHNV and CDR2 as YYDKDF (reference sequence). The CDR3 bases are TGTGCCACCAGCCCCCGGGTATGGTTGAACACTGGGGAGCTGTTTTTT. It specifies CATSPRVWLNTGELFF. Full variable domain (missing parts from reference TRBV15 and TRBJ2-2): DAMVIQNPRYQVTQFGKPVTLSCSQTLNHNVMYWYQQKSSQAPKLLFHYYDKDFNNEADTPDNFQSRRPNTSFCFLDIRSPGLGDTAMYLCATSPRVWLNTGELFFGEGSRLTVL.

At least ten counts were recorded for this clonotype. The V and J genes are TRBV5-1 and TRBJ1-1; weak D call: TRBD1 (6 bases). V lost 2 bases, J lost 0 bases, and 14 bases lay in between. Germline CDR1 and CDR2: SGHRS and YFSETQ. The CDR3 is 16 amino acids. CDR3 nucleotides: TGCGCCAGCAGCTTAAGGGGGGAGATTATGAACACTGAAGCTTTCTTT. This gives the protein CASSLRGEIMNTEAFF.

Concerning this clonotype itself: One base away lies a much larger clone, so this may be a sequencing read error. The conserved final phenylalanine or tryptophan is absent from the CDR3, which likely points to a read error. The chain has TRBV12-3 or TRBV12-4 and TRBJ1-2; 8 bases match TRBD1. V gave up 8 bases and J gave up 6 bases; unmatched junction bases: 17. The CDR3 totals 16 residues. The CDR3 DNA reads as TGTGCCAGCTCGGGACGAACCGCGGGACAGGTTGATGGCTACACCTCC. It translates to CASSGRTAGQVDGYTS.

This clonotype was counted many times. DNA of the CDR3: TGTGCCAGCAGTTTTGGGACTAGCGCTACAGATACGCAGTATTTT. Its protein product is CASSFGTSATDTQYF. The rearrangement uses TRBV6-5 and TRBJ2-3; 10 nucleotides match TRBD2. Germline CDR1 and CDR2: MNHEY and SVGAGI. V gave up 4 bases and J gave up 3 bases; unmatched junction bases: 4. The length of the CDR3 is 15 residues.